The 10 T cell receptor beta chains presented below share a single source sample, sequenced in a study of blood T cell repertoires in COVID-19. Sequencing was performed with immunoSEQ multiplex PCR; in TCRdb, only in-frame clones are kept and a portion is missing. The sample records 210,000 or so clones, about 86% being singletons. The sample was peripheral blood. All receptors come from a man aged 50 or older with active or convalescent COVID-19.

The chain is built from TRBV9 and TRBJ1-6; D is possibly TRBD1 (5 bases). V was pared by 1 base and J by 5 bases, with 19 bases between. Per the germline V gene, CDR1 is SGDLS and CDR2 is YYNGEE. The CDR3 has 18 amino acids. CDR3 nucleotide sequence: TGTGCCAGCAGCGTACGGGGGACTTGGGGGATCGATAATTCACCCCTCCACTTT. Translation gives CASSVRGTWGIDNSPLHF.

In its sample, this clone was seen many times. This chain links TRBV5-4 with TRBJ1-2; 8 nucleotides align to TRBD1. From germline, CDR1 is SGHNT and CDR2 YYREEE (reference sequence). Trimming took 4 bases from V and 4 from J; bases not matched to a gene: 6. CDR3 length: 14 amino acids. In DNA form, the CDR3 reads TGTGCCAGCAGCCAGACAGGGGTCCCCTATGGCTACACCTTC. It codes for CASSQTGVPYGYTF.

J is TRBJ2-7 and V is TRBV6-5, with 10 bases aligning to TRBD1. Germline values: CDR1 MNHEY, CDR2 SVGAGI. V was pared by 9 bases and J by 11 bases, with 10 bases of the junction left unmatched. The CDR3 contains 12 residues. CDR3 residues: CASRAGTGVEYF. CDR3 sequence (DNA): TGTGCCAGTCGAGCCGGGACAGGGGTCGAGTACTTC.

CDR3 DNA: TGTGCCACCAGCCCCTCGTTCCGTAGGGACAGCTCCTACGAGCAGTACTTC. It yields the protein CATSPSFRRDSSYEQYF. The J gene is TRBJ2-7, the V gene TRBV15, with TRBD1 matching over 7 bases. This CDR3 spans 17 amino acids. The germline V gene encodes CDR1 LNHNV and CDR2 YYDKDF (reference sequence). V trimming: 5 bases; J trimming: 0 bases; junction bases outside the gene matches: 13.

This clone was picked up one time. The genes are TRBV9 and TRBJ1-2; 9 bases align to TRBD1. This CDR3 comprises 17 residues. Germline values: CDR1 SGDLS, CDR2 YYNGEE. V lost 3 bases and J lost 2; bases outside the gene matches: 11. This CDR3 reads CASSGPGTGKGNYGYTF. CDR3 DNA sequence: TGTGCCAGCAGCGGTCCCGGGACAGGGAAGGGCAACTATGGCTACACCTTC.

The chain combines TRBV12-3 or TRBV12-4 with TRBJ2-3; D gene unclear. V dropped 4 bases and J dropped 6 bases, with 8 bases sitting between them. The CDR3 consists of 12 residues. The CDR3 here is CASSSAADTQYF. CDR3 nucleotide sequence: TGTGCCAGCAGTTCGGCAGCGGATACGCAGTATTTT.

The chain links TRBV10-1 to TRBJ1-2; D gene ambiguous. The CDR3 consists of 13 residues. The germline gives CDR1 WNHNN, CDR2 SYGVQD (reference sequence). V was clipped by 3 bases and J by 2 bases, with 7 bases between them. The CDR3 sequence is CASSDNTNYGYTF. The CDR3 region has the DNA TGCGCCAGCAGTGATAACACAAACTATGGCTACACCTTC.

This chain connects TRBV4-3 to TRBJ2-3, with D maybe TRBD1 (5 bases). This CDR3 is built from 14 residues. Per the germline V gene, CDR1 is LGHNA and CDR2 is YSLEER. The germline V and J ends were trimmed by 1 base and 0 bases, with 5 bases remaining between them. In nucleotides, the CDR3 is TGCGCCAGCAGCCAAGCAGGGAGCACAGATACGCAGTATTTT. It encodes CASSQAGSTDTQYF.

The chain couples TRBV9 to TRBJ2-2, with TRBD2 identical over 11 bases. This CDR3 spans 17 amino acids. The germline V gene has CDR1 SGDLS and CDR2 YYNGEE. With 2 bases clipped from V and 4 bases from J, the junction kept 7 bases outside the gene matches. This CDR3 is CASSVPTSGGFTGELFF. DNA of the CDR3: TGTGCCAGCAGCGTGCCTACTAGCGGGGGCTTCACCGGGGAGCTGTTTTTT. Combining the CDR3 with reference TRBV9 and TRBJ2-2 gives the whole variable domain DSGVTQTPKHLITATGQRVTLRCSPRSGDLSVYWYQQSLDQGLQFLIQYYNGEERAKGNILERFSAQQFPDLHSELNLSSLELGDSALYFCASSVPTSGGFTGELFFGEGSRLTVL.

The rearrangement uses TRBV6-2 or TRBV6-3 and TRBJ2-5; perhaps TRBD1 as D (5 bases). V shed 1 base and J shed 3 bases, with 6 bases lying between them. Germline CDR1 reads MNHEY; CDR2 reads SVGEGT. The CDR3 runs to 13 residues. The CDR3 protein is CASSYFREETQYF. The DNA of the CDR3 is TGTGCCAGCAGTTACTTCAGGGAAGAGACCCAGTACTTC.